This T cell receptor beta chain was retrieved from a study of blood T cell repertoires in COVID-19 (TCRdb year 2020). Regarding the research as a whole: Collaborator samples came from the United States, Italy and Spain and covered acute and convalescent phases of COVID-19. Where available, HLA class I and class II types were taken from metadata supplied by the sample provider and were not determined by assay-based typing. The repertoires were made available in a free public database intended to serve as a resource for research on the immune response to SARS-CoV-2. Subjects who had been exposed to COVID-19, were actively infected with it, or had recovered from it provided the deeply sampled blood TCRbeta repertoires that made up the dataset. The prospective study material was composed of cDNA or gDNA derived from T cells, B-cell-depleted T cells, or PBMCs. Samples were obtained from the ongoing ImmuneRACE study (first 160 participants) and from approximately 1,200 subjects provided by 6 global collaborators. A de-identified subject ID, COVID-19 status, age in years and sex were almost always included in the sample metadata.

V and J are trimmed by 0 bases and 7 bases, and the gene matches miss 7 bases of the junction. Taken from cysteine to phenylalanine, the CDR3 has 16 residues. CDR3 DNA is the only sequence kept; it has 48 bases, read in frame from the first base. CDR1 and CDR2, per the germline V gene (reference sequence), are MNHEY and SMNVEV. TCRbeta CDR3 regions were amplified from genomic DNA using the immunoSEQ Assay, a bias-controlled multiplex PCR. The published analysis was carried out like this. The number of nucleated cells in each sample was estimated by amplification of reference gene primers within the assay. To quantify the absolute abundance of each unique TCRbeta CDR3 rearrangement, sequence reads were collapsed and filtered. Productive Simpson clonality was computed per sample as the square root of Simpson's diversity index over productive rearrangements. This is the immuneACCESS table as TCRdb keeps it, with only in-frame sequences that have V and J called. A part of the clones is gone; compared with another copy, unresolved V genes explain less than half, and the rest is unexplained. The V and J calls and clone size were taken over from that table, and D and trimming were inferred from the DNA. Counted in this sample were nearly 350,000 clones; about 90% of them appeared once. 6% to 7% of the sample goes to the ten largest clones.

The research as a whole found: How much clinical and demographic metadata was included differed by source and by participant, and the metadata was provided uncurated.

One collaborating source in Seattle enrolled patients while the patients were actively infected and followed the patients over time throughout the course of disease. The collaborating institutions used their own protocols to collect whole blood in K2EDTA tubes. For TCRbeta analysis, collaborator samples were shipped as frozen whole blood, as isolated PBMCs, or as DNA extracted from either sample type. For this clone: Its antigen remains unidentified. No much larger clone is present one base from it, and per-base qualities are unavailable.

The sequenced sample consisted of peripheral blood. This TCR was sampled from a woman between 50 and 59 years old with COVID-19, enrolled during active disease. The chain links TRBV27 with TRBJ2-2; 8 central bases correspond to TRBD2. The nucleotide sequence is TGTGCCAGCAGTTTATCGATAGCGGGATCAAACGGGGAGCTGTTTTTT. It specifies CASSLSIAGSNGELFF.